The 29 T cell receptor beta chains presented below share a single source sample, sequenced in a study of PD-1 blockade in classical Hodgkin lymphoma (dated by TCRdb to about 2020). This sample's time point label indicates: cycle 4 day 1 (C4D1), after more than 5 weeks of nivolumab. All trial patients had relapsed after autologous stem cell transplantation, with cohorts A, B and C differing in prior brentuximab vedotin exposure. The library was obtained by the immunoSEQ multiplex PCR assay. TCRdb limited this immuneACCESS table to in-frame rearrangements with V and J called. A share of clones is missing; checked studies link under half to unresolved V genes, and the rest is unexplained. Within this sample are around 9,000 clones, with just under 90% of them counted one time only. In total, the top ten clones hold less than 30% of the sample. The sample here was peripheral blood mononuclear cells (PBMCs), taken before the fourth cycle of nivolumab. All receptors derive from a human donor with classical Hodgkin lymphoma.

This sequence joins TRBV5-1 and TRBJ2-5, with D maybe TRBD2 (6 bases). From germline, CDR1 is SGHRS and CDR2 YFSETQ. Trimming pared 0 bases from V and 5 bases from J, leaving 8 bases between. This CDR3 is built from 13 residues. In nucleotides, the CDR3 is TGCGCCAGCAGCTTGGGTGGAGGGGAGACCCAGTACTTC. Protein product: CASSLGGGETQYF.

The rearrangement joins TRBV18 to TRBJ1-2; maybe TRBD1 (6 bases). The V gene lost 5 bases and the J gene lost 4 bases, with 14 bases spanning the gap. The CDR3 is made up of 14 amino acids. The V gene's germline CDR1 is KGHSH and CDR2 LQKENI. CDR3 residues: CASSVTGHGYGYTF. CDR3 bases: TGTGCCAGCTCAGTAACAGGGCATGGCTATGGCTACACCTTC.

This chain joins TRBV5-5 and TRBJ2-3, with D unclear. The CDR3 has 14 residues. The germline gives CDR1 SGHKS, CDR2 YYEKEE (reference sequence). Trimming took 0 bases from V and 2 from J, leaving 7 bases between them. CDR3 residues: CASSLAWLTDTQYF. CDR3 nucleotides: TGTGCCAGCAGCTTGGCTTGGCTCACAGATACGCAGTATTTT.

The V gene is TRBV2, the J gene TRBJ2-7, with TRBD2 matching over 12 bases. With V trimmed by 4 bases and J by 5 bases, 6 bases remained unmatched. In germline, CDR1 is SNHLY, CDR2 FYNNEI. The length of the CDR3 is 15 residues. The CDR3 reads CASSARLAGDNEQYF. In nucleotides, the CDR3 is TGTGCCAGCAGTGCTAGACTAGCGGGAGATAACGAGCAGTACTTC. Filled out from reference TRBV2 and TRBJ2-7, the complete variable domain reads EPEVTQTPSHQVTQMGQEVILRCVPISNHLYFYWYRQILGQKVEFLVSFYNNEISEKSEIFDDQFSVERPDGSNFTLKIRSTKLEDSAMYFCASSARLAGDNEQYFGPGTRLTVT.

The CDR3 region is CASSYSAQGGTEAFF. CDR3 DNA: TGTGCCAGCAGTTACTCGGCCCAGGGAGGCACTGAAGCTTTCTTT. The V and J genes are TRBV6-5 and TRBJ1-1; weak D call: TRBD1 (5 bases). Looked up from germline, CDR1 is MNHEY and CDR2 is SVGAGI. V lost 0 bases, J lost 4 bases, and 12 bases lay in between. CDR3 length equals 15 residues.

There are a few counts of this clone. The chain joins TRBV29-1 to TRBJ1-1; D not certain. The CDR3 runs 13 residues. Germline V lookup: CDR1 SQVTM, CDR2 ANQGSEA. Between the trimmed V and J ends, which lost 6 bases and 1 base, there was a span of 12 bases. This chain's CDR3 is CSVVDAGNTEAFF. In nucleotides, the CDR3 is TGCAGCGTCGTTGACGCGGGGAACACTGAAGCTTTCTTT.

V usage is TRBV5-6 and J usage is TRBJ1-2; no clear D gene. The CDR3 consists of 14 residues. Germline V gene data show CDR1 as SGHDT and CDR2 as YYEEEE. V lost 0 bases and J 0 bases, leaving 6 bases between the germline ends. The CDR3, as DNA: TGTGCCAGCAGCTTGGACAGAGCTAACTATGGCTACACCTTC. Protein product: CASSLDRANYGYTF.

V gene TRBV7-2 combines with J gene TRBJ2-7; a possible D gene is TRBD2 (5 bases). The CDR3 is 15 residues long. The germline gives CDR1 SGHTA, CDR2 FQGNSA. V was clipped by 1 base and J by 0 bases, with 10 bases between them. The CDR3 spells CASSLVPGSSYEQYF. CDR3 coding DNA: TGTGCCAGCAGCTTAGTCCCTGGGAGCTCCTACGAGCAGTACTTC.

The rearrangement links TRBV11-1 to TRBJ1-6, with D unresolved. Germline V gene sequence: CDR1 SGHAT, CDR2 FQDESV (reference sequence). The CDR3 runs 14 residues. Trimming pared 3 bases from V and 14 bases from J, leaving 17 bases between. The CDR3 nucleotides read TGTGCCAGCAGCTTCGACTGGAAAGATGGGTCCCTCCACTTT. Translation: CASSFDWKDGSLHF.

The chain links TRBV4-1 to TRBJ1-5; no definite D call. The CDR3 consists of 15 residues. V was clipped by 4 bases and J by 0 bases, with 10 bases between them. CDR1 is MGHRA and CDR2 is YSYEKL in the germline V gene. The CDR3: CASSPRTDSNQPQHF. CDR3 in DNA: TGCGCCAGCAGCCCACGGACGGATAGCAATCAGCCCCAGCATTTT.

The V gene is TRBV14, the J gene TRBJ1-1, with 8 bases fitting TRBD1. Germline V gene data show CDR1 as SGHDN and CDR2 as FVKESK. The V and J ends lost 2 bases and 4 bases, in that order; junction bases with no gene match: 6. The length of the CDR3 is 15 residues. The CDR3 DNA reads as TGTGCCAGCAGCCAACGGCAGGGGGCCTTCACTGAAGCTTTCTTT. Its translation is CASSQRQGAFTEAFF.

This clone came up once. The rearrangement uses TRBV28 and TRBJ2-7, with no clear D. The CDR3 totals 14 residues. Germline V CDR1 and CDR2: MDHEN, SYDVKM. Trimming took off 6 bases at V and 1 base at J, with 13 bases between the two ends. In DNA form, the CDR3 reads TGTGCCAGCAGCCGAGTTAGGCAGTCCTACGAGCAGTACTTC. This encodes CASSRVRQSYEQYF.

The rearrangement uses TRBV6-5 and TRBJ2-2, with 7 bases identical to TRBD1. The CDR3 has 15 residues. CDR1 and CDR2 (germline): MNHEY, SVGAGI. With 5 bases clipped from V and 7 bases from J, the junction kept 10 bases outside the gene matches. CDR3: CASSHTTGRGGELFF. The CDR3 DNA reads as TGTGCCAGCAGTCATACGACAGGGAGAGGCGGGGAGCTGTTTTTT.

The gene calls are TRBV5-8 and TRBJ2-2, with no clear D. The germline V gene encodes CDR1 SGHTS and CDR2 YDEGEE. The CDR3 length is 13 residues. V was pared by 0 bases and J by 5 bases, with 5 bases between. The CDR3 protein is CASSLGWTGELFF. CDR3 coding DNA: TGTGCCAGCAGCTTGGGGTGGACCGGGGAGCTGTTTTTT.

The V gene is TRBV7-2, the J gene TRBJ1-4, with TRBD1 as a possible D gene (5 bases). Trimming shortened V by 2 bases and J by 6 bases, and 19 bases separated the two germline ends. Germline-derived CDR1 and CDR2 are SGHTA and FQGNSA. The CDR3 extends over 17 amino acids. CDR3 sequence (DNA): TGTGCCAGCAGCTTAAAAGTGGGATGGGGGACTCATGAAAAACTGTTTTTT. Amino acid sequence: CASSLKVGWGTHEKLFF. Supplemented by reference TRBV7-2 and TRBJ1-4, the full variable domain reads GAGVSQSPSNKVTEKGKDVELRCDPISGHTALYWYRQSLGQGLEFLIYFQGNSAPDKSGLPSDRFSAERTGGSVSTLTIQRTQQEDSAVYLCASSLKVGWGTHEKLFFGSGTQLSVL.

The chain is built from TRBV10-3 and TRBJ2-3, with D possibly TRBD1 on 5 matching bases. This CDR3 has 14 amino acids. V was clipped by 5 bases and J by 2 bases, with 11 bases between them. The V gene's germline CDR1 is ENHRY and CDR2 SYGVKD. This chain's CDR3 is CAISSHGHTDTQYF. CDR3 in DNA: TGTGCCATCAGTTCGCATGGACACACAGATACGCAGTATTTT.

V gene TRBV4-3 combines with J gene TRBJ1-6; 8 bases line up with TRBD1. The CDR3 extends over 16 amino acids. V was clipped by 1 base and J by 7 bases; unmatched bases: 6. Germline lookup yields CDR1 LGHNA and CDR2 YSLEER. The CDR3 DNA reads TGCGCCAGCAGCCAAGGACCGGGACAGGTGAATTCACCCCTCCACTTT. Its protein product is CASSQGPGQVNSPLHF.

J is TRBJ1-3 and V is TRBV5-1, with D hard to call. Germline V CDR1 and CDR2: SGHRS, YFSETQ. CDR3 length: 14 amino acids. Trimming cost V 0 bases and J 3 bases, with 7 bases left between them. CDR3 residues: CASSLVGIGNTIYF. CDR3 DNA sequence: TGCGCCAGCAGCTTGGTTGGGATTGGAAACACCATATATTTT.

This clone was observed a single time. The junction departs from germline at one end; a sequencing error may be responsible. Other DNA sequences in the sample encode the same CDR3. The V call is TRBV7-7, the J call TRBJ1-1; possible D gene TRBD1, 6 bases. CDR1 and CDR2 (germline): SSHAT, FNYEAQ (reference sequence). This CDR3 region has 14 residues. The CDR3 sequence: CASSTRTENTEAFF. The DNA for the CDR3 is TGCGCCAGCAGCACGAGGACAGAGAACACTGAAGCTTTCTTT.

The J gene is TRBJ1-1, the V gene TRBV6-5; D might be TRBD1 (6 bases). Per germline, CDR1 MNHEY and CDR2 SVGAGI. The CDR3 spans 15 residues. The V end lost 0 bases, the J end lost 7 bases, and 15 bases lay between the germline ends. As DNA, the CDR3 is TGTGCCAGCAGTTACTCGGTCTGGGGGGGCTTTGAAGCTTTCTTT. Its translation is CASSYSVWGGFEAFF.

V is TRBV5-1 and J is TRBJ1-2; tentatively, D is TRBD1 (6 bases). CDR1 and CDR2 (germline): SGHRS, YFSETQ. The CDR3 sequence is 13 residues long. The V end lost 5 bases, the J end lost 3 bases, and 11 bases lay between the germline ends. This CDR3 is CASREQGDYGYTF. The DNA of the CDR3 is TGCGCCAGCAGGGAACAGGGCGACTATGGCTACACCTTC.

The rearrangement links TRBV19 to TRBJ2-1; possibly TRBD2 for D (7 bases). Trimming removed 3 bases from V and 1 base from J, with 10 bases in between. The CDR3 covers 15 residues. Germline V gene sequence: CDR1 LNHDA, CDR2 SQIVND (reference sequence). CDR3 bases: TGTGCCAGTAGTATGGGGGGGCTATCCTACAATGAGCAGTTCTTC. Encoded protein: CASSMGGLSYNEQFF. Complete variable domain (other parts from reference TRBV19 and TRBJ2-1): DGGITQSPKYLFRKEGQNVTLSCEQNLNHDAMYWYRQDPGQGLRLIYYSQIVNDFQKGDIAEGYSVSREKKESFPLTVTSAQKNPTAFYLCASSMGGLSYNEQFFGPGTRLTVL.

This chain links TRBV27 with TRBJ2-6, with D possibly being TRBD2 (5 bases). Trimming left V 5 bases short and J 5 bases short, with 19 bases between. The CDR3 is 17 residues long. CDR1 MNHEY and CDR2 SMNVEV come from the germline V gene (reference sequence). The CDR3 bases are TGTGCCAGCAGTAGCGGAGCGCTACAAAGTCGGGCCAACGTCCTGACTTTC. It specifies CASSSGALQSRANVLTF.

V is TRBV6-6 and J is TRBJ2-7; D not certain. The V gene's germline CDR1 is MNHNY and CDR2 SVGAGI (reference sequence). The ends were cut back, 0 bases at V and 8 bases at J, with 14 bases in the middle. The CDR3 totals 14 residues. DNA for the CDR3: TGTGCCAGCAGTTACTCCCCGGGCCGCGGCCAGCAGTACTTC. It specifies CASSYSPGRGQQYF.

By share, this clone ranks as large. This rearrangement joins TRBV29-1 to TRBJ2-3, with 7 positions matching TRBD2. V lost 1 base, J lost 5 bases, and 12 bases stayed unmatched. The CDR3 spans 16 residues. Per germline, CDR1 SQVTM and CDR2 ANQGSEA. The CDR3 nucleotides read TGCAGCGTTGAAGGTCCCAGGGAGGGCCTAGGAGATACGCAGTATTTT. Residues: CSVEGPREGLGDTQYF.

V gene TRBV10-1 combines with J gene TRBJ1-3; D gene uncertain. The length of the CDR3 is 14 residues. V lost 10 bases, J lost 1 base, and 14 bases lay in between. The germline V gene has CDR1 WNHNN and CDR2 SYGVQD (reference sequence). CDR3 amino acids: CATTEGLSGNTIYF. CDR3 DNA: TGCGCCACCACAGAAGGACTTTCTGGAAACACCATATATTTT.

This chain connects TRBV4-1 to TRBJ2-6, with 9 positions matching TRBD1. Unmatched junction bases numbered 10, after V lost 1 base and J lost 0 bases. CDR1 and CDR2 (germline): MGHRA, YSYEKL. CDR3 length: 20 residues. DNA for the CDR3: TGCGCCAGCAGCCAAGCCCTCCACAGGGGGCGATTCTCTGGGGCCAACGTCCTGACTTTC. It encodes CASSQALHRGRFSGANVLTF.

The chain recombines TRBV28 with TRBJ1-6; a weak D match, TRBD1 (5 bases). Per germline, CDR1 MDHEN and CDR2 SYDVKM. This CDR3 comprises 14 residues. V shed 5 bases and J shed 5 bases, with 10 bases lying between them. The CDR3 is CASSPRENNSPLHF. CDR3 coding DNA: TGTGCCAGCAGTCCCAGGGAGAATAATTCACCCCTCCACTTT.

The genes are TRBV10-3 and TRBJ2-6; 9 nucleotides match TRBD1. The V gene's germline CDR1 is ENHRY and CDR2 SYGVKD. With V trimmed by 3 bases and J by 0 bases, 3 bases remained unmatched. The CDR3 length is 17 residues. The CDR3 region is CAISEQGASSGANVLTF. CDR3 nucleotide sequence: TGTGCCATCAGTGAACAGGGGGCGAGCTCTGGGGCCAACGTCCTGACTTTC.